This entry features one T cell receptor (beta chain) sequence. Produced via immunoSEQ multiplex PCR; TCRdb's table is partial and in-frame only. The repertoire includes roughly 56,000 clones, roughly 90% of them detected once, and more than 15% sits in the top ten. This sample is part of a study of blood T cell repertoires in COVID-19. The CDR3 covers 17 residues. Germline assignment: CDR1 MGHRA and CDR2 YSYEKL. Between the trimmed V and J ends, which lost 0 bases and 0 bases, there was a span of 12 bases. The gene calls are TRBV4-1 and TRBJ1-3; D not certain. Sequencing was performed on peripheral blood. The receptor comes from a human donor in a cohort sampled during active COVID-19. The CDR3 bases are TGCGCCAGCAGCCAAGACGACACCTATTTCTCTGGAAACACCATATATTTT. Amino acids: CASSQDDTYFSGNTIYF.